This T cell receptor (beta chain) was identified in a study of regulatory T cells in long-lasting Graves disease (TCRdb year 2021). The study in broad terms: Persistent Graves' disease was defined as persistently positive TSH receptor autoantibodies together with antithyroid drug treatment for over 5 years. The study took place in China and was registered as a clinical trial. TCR sequencing covered around 13 persistent and some 20 newly diagnosed Graves' disease patients, 33 samples in total. This study used TCR sequencing and RNA sequencing of peripheral blood to compare persistent Graves' disease patients against newly diagnosed Graves' disease patients. Persistent Graves' disease patients in the clinical cohort had taken antithyroid drugs for around 10 years on average.

Reading the label with the study, this specimen's time point is: persistent/refractory GD, antithyroid drugs over 5 years with positive TRAb. For both TCR sequencing and RNA sequencing, RNA was extracted from PBMCs using TRIzol. The diagnosis of Graves' disease was made according to American Thyroid Association guidelines. Patients for the study were recruited at an endocrinology department in Xi'an, China. Each patient gave about 9.1 milliliters of peripheral blood, collected in an EDTA anticoagulant tube. PBMCs were isolated by Ficoll Paque Plus density gradient separation without further T cell sorting. An Agilent 2100 Bioanalyzer and agarose gel were used to assess RNA quality, and a NanoDrop 2000 was used to measure RNA concentration. Study-wide conclusions, independent of this receptor: Persistent Graves' disease patients showed lower TCR Shannon entropy and fewer highly expanded clones than newly diagnosed patients, suggesting clonal expansion. The authors noted that the small sample size was a limitation that may lower accuracy. Peripheral blood alone was examined, since thyroid tissue, which constituted the primary lesion, could not be accessed. Only the TCR beta chain was sequenced and analyzed. More public clonotypes were shared among persistent patients (over 2,500) than among newly diagnosed patients (more than 950).

There are a few counts of this clonotype. Its antigen remains unidentified. Base qualities are not at hand, and no much larger clone is one base apart. Library generation was performed with multiplex PCR. Data came from an Illumina HiSeq 4000. TCR beta libraries were built with iRepertoire HTBI primers and Arm-PCR amplification of CDR3 regions. PCR products were gel purified before sequencing. From the authors' description of their analysis: A total of roughly 58 TRBV and under 15 TRBJ segments were identified across samples and were used for gene usage analysis of CDR3 amino acid clonotypes. Filtered high-quality paired reads were merged into contigs using COPE and FqMerger. Contigs were aligned with BLAST to IMGT TRBV, TRBD and TRBJ reference genes, and CDR3 was defined per IMGT. Any clonotype with a frequency above 0.1% was classified as a highly expanded clone. Shannon entropy served as the measure of repertoire diversity, while the Gini coefficient captured V-J evenness. A clonotype was considered public if more than one individual shared it. TCRdb ran its own pipeline on the public reads, namely fastp trimming at Q25 and MiXCR clone calling, and kept in-frame beta chains. Records with the same CDR3 protein are collapsed into one entry carrying the most frequent genes and DNA. These V and J calls rely on TCRdb rather than the paper's analysis. The sample table records fewer than 450,000 distinct CDR3 sequences; around 20% of these occur just once. The ten top clones hold around 26% of the sample.

This specimen consisted of peripheral blood mononuclear cells (PBMCs), obtained when the disease was refractory, from a patient treated with antithyroid drugs. This TCR was sampled from a female donor with Graves disease.

The nucleotide sequence is TGTGCCAGCAGTTATAAGGGAGTACCTACCTACGAGCAGTACTTC. Its protein reads: CASSYKGVPTYEQYF. Recombination connected TRBV6-5 to TRBJ2-7, with a weak D call of TRBD2 (5 bases match). The junction carries 14 bases between V and J, which are trimmed by 3 bases and 2 bases respectively. The CDR3, from cysteine to phenylalanine, totals 15 residues. The kept DNA is CDR3 alone, 45 bases in frame from the first base. From the germline V gene, CDR1 is MNHEY and CDR2 is SVGAGI.